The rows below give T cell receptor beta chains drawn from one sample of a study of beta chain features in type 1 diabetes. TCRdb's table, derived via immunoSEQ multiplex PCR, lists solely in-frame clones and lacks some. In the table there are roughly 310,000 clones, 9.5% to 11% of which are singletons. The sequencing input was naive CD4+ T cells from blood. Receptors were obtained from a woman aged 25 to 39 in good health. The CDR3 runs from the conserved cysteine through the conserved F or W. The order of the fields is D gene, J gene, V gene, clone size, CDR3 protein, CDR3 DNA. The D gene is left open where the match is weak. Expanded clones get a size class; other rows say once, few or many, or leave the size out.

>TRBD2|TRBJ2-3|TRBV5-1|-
CASSGTSGRGGSADTQYF
TGCGCCAGCAGCGGTACTAGCGGGAGAGGAGGGAGCGCAGATACGCAGTATTTT
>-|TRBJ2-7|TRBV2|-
CASSDGIHYEQYF
TGTGCCAGCAGTGACGGGATCCACTACGAGCAGTACTTC
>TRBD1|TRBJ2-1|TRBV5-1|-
CASSLGQGAGNEQFF
TGCGCCAGCAGCTTGGGACAGGGGGCAGGTAATGAGCAGTTCTTC
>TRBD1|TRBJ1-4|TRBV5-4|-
CASSLRDRAGEKLFF
TGTGCCAGCAGCTTACGAGACAGGGCCGGTGAAAAACTGTTTTTT
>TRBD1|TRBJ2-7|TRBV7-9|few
CASSPGGYRGYEQYF
TGTGCCAGCAGCCCAGGCGGGTACAGGGGCTACGAGCAGTACTTC
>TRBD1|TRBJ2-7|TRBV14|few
CASSQGTGLEQYF
TGTGCCAGCAGCCAAGGGACAGGGCTCGAGCAGTACTTC
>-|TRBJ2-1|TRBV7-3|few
CASSLRNQGYQFF
TGTGCCAGCAGCTTACGTAACCAGGGATATCAGTTCTTC
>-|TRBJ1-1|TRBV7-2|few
CASSFLTEATEAFF
TGTGCCAGCAGCTTTCTAACCGAGGCCACTGAAGCTTTCTTT
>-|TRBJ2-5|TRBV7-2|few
CASSLARDRETQYF
TGTGCCAGCAGCTTAGCACGGGATAGGGAGACCCAGTACTTC
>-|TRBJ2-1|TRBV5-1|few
CASSLAADEQFF
TGCGCCAGCAGCTTGGCAGCGGATGAGCAGTTCTTC
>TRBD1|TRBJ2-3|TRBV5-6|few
CASSLGTGYIDTQYF
TGTGCCAGCAGCTTGGGGACAGGGTACATAGATACGCAGTATTTT
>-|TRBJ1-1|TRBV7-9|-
CASSLSGQLNTEAFF
TGTGCCAGCAGCTTATCCGGACAGCTGAACACTGAAGCTTTCTTT
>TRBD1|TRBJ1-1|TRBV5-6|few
CASSFTGGSEAFF
TGTGCCAGCAGCTTCACAGGGGGATCTGAAGCTTTCTTT
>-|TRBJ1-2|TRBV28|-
CASRPQGTGYGYTF
TGTGCCAGCAGACCACAGGGTACGGGCTATGGCTACACCTTC
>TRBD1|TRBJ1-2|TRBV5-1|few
CASSLLGQNYGYTF
TGCGCCAGCAGCTTGTTGGGACAGAACTATGGCTACACCTTC
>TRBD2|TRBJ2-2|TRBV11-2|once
CASRDSGRPTGELFF
TGTGCCAGCAGAGACAGCGGGAGACCCACCGGGGAGCTGTTTTTT
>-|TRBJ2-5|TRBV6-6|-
CASSYDNRVETQYF
TGTGCCAGCAGTTACGACAACAGGGTTGAGACCCAGTACTTC
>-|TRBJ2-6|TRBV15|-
CATSRTGTRVSGANVLTF
TGTGCCACCAGCAGGACCGGGACACGGGTCTCTGGGGCCAACGTCCTGACTTTC
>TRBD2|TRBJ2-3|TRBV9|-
CASSSLAGSTDTQYF
TGTGCCAGCAGCTCTCTAGCGGGAAGCACAGATACGCAGTATTTT
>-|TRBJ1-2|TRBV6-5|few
CASSYSTGRGYGYTF
TGTGCCAGCAGTTACTCGACCGGCAGGGGCTATGGCTACACCTTC
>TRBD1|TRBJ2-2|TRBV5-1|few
CASSLRQGTGELFF
TGCGCCAGCAGTCTAAGACAGGGAACCGGGGAGCTGTTTTTT
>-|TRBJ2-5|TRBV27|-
CASSLGAAQETQYF
TGTGCCAGCAGTTTAGGGGCAGCACAAGAGACCCAGTACTTC
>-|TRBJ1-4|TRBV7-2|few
CASSPQGNEKLFF
TGTGCCAGCAGTCCACAGGGCAATGAAAAACTGTTTTTT
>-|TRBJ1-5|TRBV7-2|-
CASSAGNHLDQPQHF
TGTGCCAGCAGCGCAGGTAATCACCTGGATCAGCCCCAGCATTTT
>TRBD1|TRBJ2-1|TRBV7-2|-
CASNPPGQGRDEQFF
TGTGCCAGCAACCCCCCGGGACAGGGTCGGGATGAGCAGTTCTTC
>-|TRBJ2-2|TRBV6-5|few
CASSLTGAGELFF
TGTGCCAGCAGCCTAACCGGGGCCGGGGAGCTGTTTTTT
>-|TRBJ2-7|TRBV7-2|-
CASRPGTGHYEQYF
TGTGCCAGCAGACCCGGGACGGGACACTACGAGCAGTACTTC
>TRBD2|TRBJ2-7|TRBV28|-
CASSLGLAGTYEQYF
TGTGCCAGCAGTTTAGGACTAGCGGGCACCTACGAGCAGTACTTC
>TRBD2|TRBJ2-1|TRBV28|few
CASRTHGTSEAEQFF
TGTGCCAGCAGAACACACGGGACTAGCGAGGCTGAGCAGTTCTTC